This is a list of T cell receptor beta chains from one sample in a study of blood T cell repertoires in COVID-19. Data came from immunoSEQ multiplex PCR; TCRdb stores just in-frame clones and leaves some out. The sample contains about 160,000 clones, 60% to 85% of which appear only once. The sequenced sample was peripheral blood. These receptors all stem from a man in his sixties or seventies with acute or convalescent COVID-19. Both conserved end residues are trimmed from each CDR3.

V | CDR3
TRBV25-1 | ASSEPVGGGLGYT
TRBV24-1 | ATSSTLGLMKYNEQF
TRBV19 | ASGERGGTDTQY
TRBV9 | ASSVGGAGGNSYNEQF
TRBV11-3 | ASSLKGALF
TRBV7-2 | ASSLKPRGGNYNEQF
TRBV5-5 | ASSLVAGDYEQF
TRBV2 | ASTPGQGRYSNQPQH
TRBV4-1 | ASSQGGQGYEQY
TRBV6-6 | ASSYGTVNTEAF
TRBV5-1 | ASSLPGRTDTQY
TRBV21-1 | ASSKDGTGGTNEKLF
TRBV5-1 | ARSPGGGLNTEAF
TRBV29-1 | SAGRGSNEKLF
TRBV2 | ASSVDLAAYNEQF
TRBV7-9 | ASMSGGNNEQF
TRBV7-6 | ASSLARTGSSYEQY
TRBV4-2 | ASSQATSGTYEQY
TRBV27 | ASSHTGRGPGQETQY
TRBV30 | AWSAPEAGGLRGETQY
TRBV29-1 | SVEALGQGSYGYT
TRBV5-1 | ASSTYRGQDTQY
TRBV14 | ASSPTGGGTGELF
TRBV27 | ASSSGGTDTQY
TRBV6-4 | ASSDSSGGADTQY
TRBV7-3 | ASSILAGVSYEQY
TRBV29-1 | SVSGGTGVRTEAF
TRBV5-1 | ASSLRGGREETQY
TRBV5-8 | ASSFSLEQY
TRBV19 | ASSIEYLDTEAF
TRBV19 | ASTRGMNTEAF
TRBV5-6 | ASRGLARTGELF
TRBV15 | ATSRTGQGPDTQY
TRBV24-1 | ATSARQGAQPQH
TRBV6-6 | ASSYGEAYEQY
TRBV29-1 | SVGRGRALDTGELF
TRBV2 | ASSNSGGAYNEQF
TRBV7-9 | ASSAGQGNQPQH
TRBV28 | ASSLSWLAGPETQY
TRBV24-1 | ATSDGSSYEQY
TRBV15 | ATSRDQGATETQY
TRBV7-9 | ASSFGTGGDNEQF
TRBV10-2 | ASRDKPSSYNEQF
TRBV24-1 | AVPGGKQNTEAF